The source of this T cell receptor beta chain is a study of blood T cell repertoires in COVID-19 (TCRdb year 2020). In terms of the full investigation: Samples from collaborators originated in the United States, Italy and Spain and spanned both the acute and convalescent phases of COVID-19. The material from the prospective study consisted of cDNA or gDNA derived from T cells, B-cell-depleted T cells, or PBMCs. Subjects who had been exposed to COVID-19, were actively infected with it, or had recovered from it provided the deeply sampled blood TCRbeta repertoires that made up the dataset. A freely available public database, intended as a resource for researchers studying the immune response to SARS-CoV-2, is where the repertoires were released. Samples came from the ongoing ImmuneRACE study (first 160 participants) plus 1,254 subjects from 6 global collaborators. Sample metadata almost always included a de-identified subject ID, COVID-19 status, age in years and sex. HLA class I and class II types, where available, came from metadata supplied by the sample provider rather than from assay-based typing.

TCRbeta CDR3 regions were amplified from genomic DNA using the immunoSEQ Assay, a bias-controlled multiplex PCR. The study's processing was this. The number of nucleated cells in each sample was estimated from the amplification of reference gene primers within the assay. To quantify the absolute abundance of each unique TCRbeta CDR3 rearrangement, sequence reads were collapsed and filtered. For each sample, productive Simpson clonality was calculated as the square root of Simpson's diversity index across productive rearrangements. TCRdb took this table from immuneACCESS and kept in-frame rearrangements with V and J called. Such tables lack part of the clones; where checked against another copy, unresolved V genes explain under half of the gap, and the rest is unexplained. D and trimming were read from the DNA, whereas the V and J calls and clone size are those reported in that table. Counted in this sample were approximately 220,000 clones; 65% to 85% of them appeared once. Jointly, the top ten make up more than 25% of the sample.

Beyond this particular receptor, the publication reports: The quantity of clinical and demographic metadata differed by source and by participant and was supplied without curation.

Whole blood was collected in K2EDTA tubes by collaborating institutions according to the institutions' own protocols. For TCRbeta analysis, collaborator samples were shipped as frozen whole blood, as isolated PBMCs, or as DNA extracted from either sample type. In regard to this clone: Its antigen is not yet known. Nothing much larger sits one base from this clone, and base qualities are not available.

The source is a man aged 40-50 years with acute or convalescent COVID-19. Sample: peripheral blood.

The CDR3 region has the sequence CASSSRLAGYTDTQYF. Read as DNA, the sequence is TGTGCCAGCAGCTCCAGACTAGCGGGGTACACAGATACGCAGTATTTT. The chain is assembled from TRBV7-2 and TRBJ2-3, with 11 central nucleotides matching TRBD2. Reading from cysteine to phenylalanine, the CDR3 counts 16 amino acids. Only the CDR3 region is kept as DNA, spanning 48 bases read in frame from base 1. Trimming removed 4 bases from V and 2 bases from J; the gene matches leave 5 bases unexplained. CDR1 and CDR2, per the germline V gene, are SGHTA and FQGNSA. Where the CDR3 stops, the reference TRBV7-2 and TRBJ2-3 genes take over; the full variable domain is GAGVSQSPSNKVTEKGKDVELRCDPISGHTALYWYRQSLGQGLEFLIYFQGNSAPDKSGLPSDRFSAERTGGSVSTLTIQRTQQEDSAVYLCASSSRLAGYTDTQYFGPGTRLTVL.